Shown below are 2 T cell receptor beta chains from a single sample sequenced in a study of cytomegalovirus exposure and HLA in healthy donors. Use of 60 Vbeta and 13 Jbeta primers characterized the PCR. Repertoires were generated with immunoSEQ multiplex PCR, while TCRdb's copy carries only in-frame clones and drops some. The profile covers about 83,000 clones, with roughly 79% appearing a single time and under 6% taken by the ten largest. Sample: PBMCs. The receptor source for this set is a man aged 18-30 years in good health and CMV-seropositive.

The chain uses TRBV15 and TRBJ2-1; a possible D gene is TRBD2 (5 bases). Trimming removed 8 bases at V and 5 bases at J, with 7 bases between. The germline gives CDR1 LNHNV, CDR2 YYDKDF (reference sequence). This CDR3 spans 11 amino acids. CDR3 nucleotides: TGTGCCACCCTGGGAGACAATGAGCAGTTCTTC. The encoded protein is CATLGDNEQFF.

V gene TRBV18 combines with J gene TRBJ1-1; D uncertain. The germline gives CDR1 KGHSH, CDR2 LQKENI. CDR3 length: 14 residues. The V gene lost 3 bases and the J gene lost 1 base, with 9 bases spanning the gap. CDR3 DNA sequence: TGTGCCAGCTCACCTTTACAAGAGAACACTGAAGCTTTCTTT. Translated: CASSPLQENTEAFF.